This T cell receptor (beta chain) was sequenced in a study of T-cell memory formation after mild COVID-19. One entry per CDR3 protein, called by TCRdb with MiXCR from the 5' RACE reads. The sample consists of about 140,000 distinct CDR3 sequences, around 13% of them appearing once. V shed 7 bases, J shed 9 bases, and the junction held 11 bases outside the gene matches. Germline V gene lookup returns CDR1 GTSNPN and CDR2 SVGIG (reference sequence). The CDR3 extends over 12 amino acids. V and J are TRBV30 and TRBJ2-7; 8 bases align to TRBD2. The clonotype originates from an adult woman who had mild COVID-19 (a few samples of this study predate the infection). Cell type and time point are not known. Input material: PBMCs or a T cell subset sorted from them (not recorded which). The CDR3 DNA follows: TGTGCCTCCGAGACTAGCGAAGCAGCGCAGTACTTC. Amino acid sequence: CASETSEAAQYF.